This TCR beta chain was captured by sequencing in a study of beta chain features in type 1 diabetes. General study findings and limits: In cDNA sequencing, cells with high TCR expression could be over-represented. Patients and controls would share equally any PCR tilt toward shorter templates. Whether TCRB rearrangement is influenced by HLA type went unresolved here. For patients, the naive, central memory and Treg TCRB repertoires appeared more alike than for healthy donors.

Points on this clone: Antigen: not known.

The V gene's germline CDR1 is MNHEY and CDR2 SMNVEV (reference sequence). The CDR3 consists of 16 residues. J lost 6 bases, V lost 5 bases, and 14 bases had no gene match. The whole isolated RNA underwent reverse transcription, so sequencing captured expressed TCRB transcripts. Assay used: immunoSEQ multiplex PCR; TCRdb lists only in-frame clones, some missing. The sample shows 310,000 or so clones, approximately 11% of them seen only once. The TCR was taken from a woman in her 30s in good health. Sequencing was carried out using naive CD4+ T cells from blood. V usage is TRBV27 and J usage is TRBJ2-7; 9 bases are shared with TRBD1. The CDR3 DNA is TGTGCCAGCAGTACCTACGGGACAGGGAAAAACTCCGAGCAGTACTTC. Amino acids: CASSTYGTGKNSEQYF.